This T cell receptor (beta chain) was found in a study of post-analysis software for immune sequencing data (dated by TCRdb to about 2015). General notes on the study: The recorded disease courses included relapsing-remitting, secondary progressive and progressive-relapsing multiple sclerosis, and some patients had no subtype annotation. The multiple sclerosis patient repertoires were compared with more than 10 previously published healthy control repertoires from donors aged about 6 to 25 years. A subset of samples was prepared in parallel using single-end sample barcoding, then pooled and co-amplified after Illumina adapter ligation.

The library was produced with PCR. The sample was run on an Illumina HiSeq 2500. To reduce PCR and sequencing biases, unique molecular identifiers were built into the TCR beta cDNA libraries. About 500,000 cDNA molecules were obtained for every 1 to 10 million input T cells, so each molecule roughly corresponded to one T cell. The same protocol used for the earlier healthy control dataset was applied to prepare and sequence the patient libraries. Within a given batch, samples were prepared together, multiplexed and sequenced on the same HiSeq lane. On the authors' methods: MIGEC was used to process the raw barcoded reads, and molecular identifier groups with only a single read were discarded before consensus assembly and CDR3 extraction. VDJtools was used for post-analysis of the clonotype tables, and diversity was normalized by down-sampling every dataset to the size of the smallest sample. To correct batch-related cross-sample contamination, repertoire overlap clustering matched CDR3 amino acid sequences but not nucleotide sequences. TCRdb redid the processing of the public reads, applying fastp at Q25 and MiXCR, and retained in-frame beta chains. For every CDR3 protein sequence, its rows merge into one entry that carries the most common genes and DNA. It is TCRdb's table, rather than the study itself, that gives the V and J calls and clone size. Recorded for this sample are hundreds of thousands of distinct CDR3 sequences; 25% to 30% of them occurred a single time. The ten largest clones add up to 0.5% to 0.6% of the sample.

The cysteine opens and the phenylalanine closes a CDR3 of 13 amino acids. Only CDR3 DNA remains: 39 bases, in frame from the first base. Per the germline V gene (reference sequence), DFQATT is the CDR1 and SNEGSKA is the CDR2. To demonstrate the VDJtools post-analysis software, TCR beta repertoires were profiled from the peripheral blood of some 12 young patients with multiple sclerosis. The patients with multiple sclerosis were children and adolescents between about 6 and 15 years of age. The investigation overall reported the following: The multiple sclerosis patient group was slightly younger than the control group. Significantly higher frequencies in patients than in controls were found for five or six TRBV segments, including TRBV5-6, TRBV5-1 and TRBV20-1. Significantly lower normalized Chao1 diversity was found in multiple sclerosis patients than in controls, suggesting substantial peripheral T-cell clonal expansion. Strong co-clustering of samples prepared in the same batch was shown by direct clustering with F measure, prompting a batch-effect correction.

About this clonotype itself: It has no known antigen specificity. This sequence may be a read error, since a much larger clone differs from it by one base.

The TCR sequence derives from a girl aged 10-17 years with multiple sclerosis. The sequenced material came from blood. The chain is assembled from TRBV20-1 and TRBJ2-5; tentative D gene TRBD2, with 5 bases matching. The better agreement between TRBJ2-7 and the DNA end casts doubt on the J call. Read as DNA, the sequence is TGCAGTGCTAGTCCCGGGGATGCCTACGAGCAGTACTTC. This sequence encodes CSASPGDAYEQYF.